A selection of T cell receptor beta chains follows, all from one sample in a study of OX40 agonist ivuxolimab in advanced cancers. Clones were sequenced by immunoSEQ multiplex PCR, and TCRdb holds only the in-frame ones, with some missing. In the table there are around 75,000 clones, 89% of which are singletons. This sample comprised CD4+ or CD8+ T cells sorted from blood, obtained in a trial of the OX40 agonist ivuxolimab. The source is an adult with an advanced solid tumor such as melanoma, head and neck, liver or kidney cancer. The CDR3 runs from the conserved cysteine through the conserved F or W. A D gene is named only where the DNA matches it firmly. Expanded clones get a size class; other rows say once, few or many, or leave the size out.

J,size,D,V,CDR3,DNA
TRBJ1-5,.,TRBD1,TRBV29-1,CSVGDRGNQPQHF,TGCAGCGTCGGGGACAGGGGGAATCAGCCCCAGCATTTT
TRBJ1-6,.,.,TRBV10-3,CAISDSYNSPLHF,TGTGCCATCAGTGACAGCTATAATTCACCCCTCCACTTT
TRBJ1-3,.,.,TRBV5-4,CASSPDQRNTIYF,TGTGCCAGCAGCCCGGACCAGAGAAACACCATATATTTT
TRBJ1-1,few,.,TRBV14,CASSQDLRTTAFF,TGTGCCAGCAGCCAAGATCTACGGACGACAGCTTTCTTT
TRBJ1-2,once,.,TRBV5-1,CASSDPGANYGYTF,TGCGCCAGCAGCGATCCAGGTGCCAACTATGGCTACACCTTC
TRBJ2-4,.,.,TRBV5-1,CASSPRAGGKNIQYF,TGCGCCAGCAGCCCCAGAGCCGGTGGCAAAAACATTCAGTACTTC
TRBJ1-1,.,.,TRBV5-4,CASSPASNEAFF,TGTGCCAGCAGCCCGGCGAGCAACGAAGCTTTCTTT
TRBJ1-1,.,TRBD1,TRBV7-9,CASSLVGQGTEAFF,TGTGCCAGCAGCTTAGTGGGACAGGGGACTGAAGCTTTCTTT
TRBJ1-2,.,TRBD1,TRBV6-1,CASSEGDSRLYGYTF,TGTGCCAGCAGTGAAGGGGACAGCCGACTCTATGGCTACACCTTC
TRBJ2-5,.,.,TRBV5-1,CASSLGGQIQETQYF,TGCGCCAGCAGCTTGGGTGGACAGATCCAAGAGACCCAGTACTTC
TRBJ2-2,.,.,TRBV29-1,CSVPDGNTGELFF,TGCAGCGTCCCGGACGGGAACACCGGGGAGCTGTTTTTT
TRBJ1-5,.,TRBD1,TRBV5-6,CASSFGGGFNQPQHF,TGTGCCAGCAGCTTTGGAGGGGGCTTCAATCAGCCCCAGCATTTT
TRBJ2-1,few,.,TRBV5-1,CASSFEPNSNNEQFF,TGCGCCAGCAGCTTTGAACCTAACAGTAACAATGAGCAGTTCTTC
TRBJ2-7,.,TRBD2,TRBV5-1,CASSLIGLAGAGTYEQYF,TGCGCCAGCAGCTTGATCGGACTAGCGGGAGCTGGGACCTACGAGCAGTACTTC
TRBJ1-2,.,TRBD1,TRBV2,CASSQRTGGSGGYTF,TGTGCCAGCAGTCAAAGGACAGGGGGTTCCGGTGGCTACACCTTC
TRBJ2-7,.,TRBD2,TRBV28,CASFSPGTSDLYEQYF,TGTGCCAGTTTTTCCCCCGGGACTAGCGACCTCTACGAGCAGTACTTC
TRBJ1-2,once,.,TRBV19,CASSKGDPLRGYGYTF,TGTGCCAGTAGTAAAGGAGACCCACTACGGGGGTATGGCTACACCTTC
TRBJ1-3,.,.,TRBV5-6,CASSLGTGNTIYF,TGTGCCAGCAGCTTGGGGACAGGAAACACCATATATTTT
TRBJ2-1,.,.,TRBV14,CASSPRINEQFF,TGTGCCAGCAGCCCACGAATCAATGAGCAGTTCTTC
TRBJ1-5,.,.,TRBV6-1,CASRQQTQPQHF,TGTGCCAGCCGCCAACAAACTCAGCCCCAGCATTTT
TRBJ1-2,.,.,TRBV7-2,CASSLFLTDNYGYTF,TGTGCCAGCAGCTTATTTTTGACAGATAACTATGGCTACACCTTC
TRBJ1-4,.,.,TRBV27,CASSLWPREEKLFF,TGTGCCAGCAGTTTATGGCCCCGTGAAGAAAAACTGTTTTTT